This T cell receptor beta chain was recovered during a study of human T cells and chemical hapten exposure. On the study more broadly: Subjects had 2% DPC placed on about 2 cm by about 2 cm of upper inner arm skin for sensitization. Patients had diphenylcyclopropenone applied to the scalp weekly throughout the roughly 24-week study. Diagnoses of alopecia areata, totalis or universalis occurred in mostly female patients.

The time point: patch test 1, 2 weeks after DPC sensitization. Treatment in this sample: therapeutic diphenylcyclopropenone sensitization with weekly scalp DPC. Authors' processing steps: Sampled TCR counts reached a median of around 100,000 per sample, with values ranging from roughly 23,224 to 690,600. TCRdb re-derived calls from the RACE reads in MiXCR, one entry per CDR3 protein. The V and J calls and clone size are TCRdb's, not the authors'. Among 150,000 to 200,000 distinct CDR3 sequences listed, approximately 14% were seen once. The sequenced sample was whole blood, obtained in connection with sensitization to the hapten diphenylcyclopropenone (DPC). The clonotype originates from a woman in her twenties or thirties with alopecia areata. Some clones in this sample may be carry-over from other donors' samples.

DNA for the CDR3: TGTGCCACCAGCCCAAGTAGGCACAGGGGAGGCAATGAGCAGTTCTTC. It specifies CATSPSRHRGGNEQFF. The V and J genes are TRBV24-1 and TRBJ2-1; D might be TRBD1 (7 bases). This CDR3 is built from 16 residues. Germline V gene sequence: CDR1 KGHDR, CDR2 SFDVKD. With 7 bases removed from V and 6 bases from J, the gap between germline ends came to 21 bases.